Shown below are 5 T cell receptor beta chains from a single sample sequenced in a study of blood T cell repertoires in COVID-19 (dated by TCRdb to about 2020). Library creation used the immunoSEQ multiplex PCR assay. The immuneACCESS repertoire file appears here via TCRdb, limited to in-frame rearrangements. These files lack a portion of the clones; in checked studies, under half of the deficit traces to unresolved V genes, and the cause of the others is not known. The sample includes roughly 300,000 clones, with approximately 83% observed a single time. The biggest ten clones account for about an eighth of the sample. Sequenced sample: peripheral blood. The receptors come from a human donor in a cohort sampled during active COVID-19.

The chain employs TRBV3-1 (or the pseudogene TRBV3-2) and TRBJ2-7; 13 bases line up with TRBD2. CDR1 and CDR2 from the germline V gene are LGHDT and YNNKEL (reference sequence). After removal of 4 bases from V and 0 bases from J, the junction contained 3 bases not matched to a gene. The CDR3 covers 16 residues. The CDR3 loop is CASSRRTSGSSYEQYF. CDR3 in DNA: TGTGCCAGCAGCCGACGGACTAGCGGGAGCTCCTACGAGCAGTACTTC.

This chain links TRBV12-5 with TRBJ2-3; no definite D call. The CDR3 loop spans 11 amino acids. The germline gives CDR1 LGHNT, CDR2 FRNRAP. With 5 bases removed from V and 7 bases from J, the gap between germline ends came to 7 bases. The DNA of the CDR3 is TGTGCTAGTGGTGAGCTGAATACGCAGTATTTT. This codes for CASGELNTQYF.

The rearrangement uses TRBV5-1 and TRBJ2-7; 9 bases align to TRBD2. This CDR3 is built from 15 residues. CDR1 is SGHRS and CDR2 is YFSETQ in the germline V gene. V dropped 0 bases and J dropped 4; count of bases not matched to a gene: 5. This chain's CDR3 is CASSLAASGNYEQYF. The CDR3 nucleotides read TGCGCCAGCAGCTTGGCGGCTAGCGGGAATTACGAGCAGTACTTC.

The chain is built from TRBV2 and TRBJ2-2, with 8 bases that match TRBD1. This CDR3 comprises 16 residues. V shed 7 bases, J shed 4 bases, and the junction held 11 bases outside the gene matches. The V gene's germline CDR1 is SNHLY and CDR2 FYNNEI. Here the CDR3 DNA reads TGTGCCAGCACGGGACAGGCACTCCTATCCACCGGGGAGCTGTTTTTT. It is translated as CASTGQALLSTGELFF.

This clone was observed a handful of times. The V call is TRBV10-1, the J call TRBJ1-1; a possible D gene is TRBD1 (5 bases). The CDR3 has 14 residues. V was clipped by 1 base and J by 4 bases, with 10 bases between them. Germline values: CDR1 WNHNN, CDR2 SYGVQD (reference sequence). DNA of the CDR3: TGCGCCAGCAGTGAGTACAGGCGGGGCACTGAAGCTTTCTTT. The encoded protein is CASSEYRRGTEAFF.